The T cell receptor (beta chain) described here comes from a study of control samples from healthy donors and cancer patients. Clones were read by immunoSEQ multiplex PCR, and TCRdb kept only the in-frame ones, dropping some. The sample holds around 230,000 clones, just under 95% seen once. Trimming removed 4 bases from V and 0 bases from J, with 15 bases in between. This CDR3 comprises 16 residues. The germline V gene encodes CDR1 LGHDT and CDR2 YNNKEL (reference sequence). The clonotype was recovered from a man aged 50 or older in good health. Sequenced input: blood. This chain joins TRBV3-1 (or the pseudogene TRBV3-2) and TRBJ1-1; D unclear. CDR3 coding DNA: TGTGCCAGCAGCCCCGGATCGATAAGCCTGAACACTGAAGCTTTCTTT. As protein: CASSPGSISLNTEAFF.